This entry concerns a single TCR beta chain. No antigen is known for it. Per-nucleotide qualities are absent, and no much larger clonotype sits a single base away. Using the deep immunoSEQ assay, multiplex PCR amplified TCR CDR3 regions from genomic DNA. Extracted genomic DNA from each cell subset was spread evenly across all wells of several immunoSEQ 96-well plates, with each plate serving as a replicate. Each replicate PCR for sorted subsets received about 180 ng genomic DNA, equal to around 32,000 T cell genomes. Purified libraries were measured with a Qubit 3.0 fluorometer, size-checked on a Bioanalyzer 2100, and measured again with the KAPA Library Quantification kit. Each immunoSEQ 96-well plate was sequenced on its own single-read 150-cycle Illumina NextSeq 550 flow cell. The study's own analysis went as follows. The immunoSEQ output contained only junctional sequences without quality scores, so filtering could not match that applied to full-length reads. Sequences were annotated with PyIR, a Python wrapper for IgBLAST v1.9, and V/J genes and CDR3 were assigned using IMGT germline references. Reads with weak V/J assignments (E-value above 1e-6), missing CDR3, stop codons, out-of-frame junctions, or ambiguous translated residues were removed. V3J clonotypes were defined as sequences sharing the same inferred V gene, J gene, and CDR3 amino acid sequence. Percentage overlap between repertoires was calculated by dividing the number of shared unique clonotypes by the size of the smaller repertoire. Richness of each repertoire was evaluated using RTK rarefaction, the Chao1 estimator, and Recon v2.1 estimates of unobserved clonotypes. For all TCRbeta clonotypes obtained by the gDNA method from a few donors, generation probabilities were computed with OLGA. TCRdb provides this immuneACCESS table in a form limited to in-frame rearrangements. Some clones are lacking; in checked studies, under half of them reflect an unresolved V gene, and why the rest are absent is not known. V and J calls and clone size follow that table, whereas D and trimming were derived from the DNA. The sample data list about 2,100,000 clones, and 85% to 95% of these were observed just once. 1.5% to 2% of the sample lies in the top ten.

The data were taken from a study of shared clonotypes between healthy human individuals (dated by TCRdb to about 2020). Broadly, across the study: The cohort included three men and two women between 18 and 49 years of age. For each donor, CD4 naive and CD4 memory were each given three plates, CD8 naive was given two plates, and CD8 memory was given one plate. To estimate repertoire size and how much clonotype sharing occurs between individuals, the study deeply sequenced the blood TCR repertoires of about five healthy adults. Libraries were prepared and TCR repertoires were sequenced by different laboratories using diverse techniques, in order to increase sequencing depth and limit assay-specific biases. Between about 0.85 and 9.5 billion PBMCs per donor were obtained by leukapheresis. On the study overall, not on this receptor specifically: When a few donors were compared, the shared fraction of clonotypes was roughly 4.8% for naive CD4, roughly 3.4% for naive CD8, 2% to 2.5% for memory CD4, and less than 0.45% for memory CD8. Sampling was restricted to blood, and TCR repertoires in tissues likely differ from the TCR repertoires found in blood. Compared with non-shared clonotypes, the clonotypes found in all four sorted-subset donors had higher generation probabilities. Pairwise subsampling led to the expectation that sequencing depth would affect the degree of clonotype sharing among donors. Naive subsets generally had larger estimated clonotype richness than memory subsets. The genetic and exposure-history diversity represented was limited by the small number of donors. Rarefaction of sorted-subset datasets indicated incomplete sequencing despite the large sequencing depth.

CD8 naive samples were CD45RO-negative cells positively selected for CCR7, giving a CD45RA+CCR7+ population that excluded TemRA cells. The donors were healthy, HIV-negative adults with no recently reported acute infections or vaccinations. Every donor was a Caucasian adult living in Nashville, Tennessee, USA. Blood was collected by leukapheresis, and PBMCs were isolated by Ficoll-Histopaque density gradient centrifugation and then cryopreserved in liquid nitrogen vapor phase. Analytical flow cytometry was used to check the purity and quantity of each magnetically sorted T cell population. Each sorted fraction had its genomic DNA isolated and then quantified by UV absorbance on a Nanodrop 2000c. The CDR3 contains 19 residues, cysteine and phenylalanine counted. Here the CDR3 DNA is all that survives: 57 bases in frame from base 1. V loses 0 bases of germline sequence and J loses 0 bases, and the interval between the two ends is 18 bases. From a lookup of the germline V gene, CDR1 and CDR2 are MGHRA and YSYEKL.

Sequencing used naive CD8+ T cells from PBMCs. In light of the paper, this sample's cell subset or site label describes: CD45RA+CCR7+. This clonotype was obtained from a man between 18 and 35 years old in good health. Some clones in this sample may be carry-over from other donors' samples. Rearrangement joined TRBV4-1 to TRBJ1-5; possibly the D gene is TRBD1, per 5 matching bases. In nucleotides, the sequence is TGCGCCAGCAGCCAAGATGGGACTGGTCAGGAGGATAGCAATCAGCCCCAGCATTTT. This gives the protein CASSQDGTGQEDSNQPQHF.